A selection of T cell receptor beta chains follows, all from one sample in a study of T cell responses to AZD1222 COVID-19 vaccine. Assay used: immunoSEQ multiplex PCR; TCRdb lists only in-frame clones, some missing. There are about 110,000 clones in the sample; roughly 87% occur only once, and 3.5% to 4.5% lies in the top ten. The sample here was peripheral blood, taken on day 0 of AZD1222 vaccination. These receptors came from an adult in good health. Both conserved end residues are part of each CDR3. Fields, in order: clone size, D gene, J gene, V gene, CDR3 DNA, CDR3 protein. The D gene is left open where the match is weak. Rows may omit the clone size; those that give it use once, few, many or a size class.

size: -
D: TRBD2
J: TRBJ2-7
V: TRBV5-1
DNA: TGCGCCAGCAGCCTCGCCCCCACTAGCGGCGCCTCCTACGAGCAGTACTTC
CDR3: CASSLAPTSGASYEQYF

size: -
D: -
J: TRBJ2-7
V: TRBV9
DNA: TGTGCCAGCAGCCCGCTGGGGGCCCACGAGCAGTACTTC
CDR3: CASSPLGAHEQYF

size: -
D: -
J: TRBJ1-2
V: TRBV6-5
DNA: TGTGCCATCGCACCCGGGGCAGGGTATGGCTACACCTTC
CDR3: CAIAPGAGYGYTF

size: -
D: -
J: TRBJ1-1
V: TRBV3-1/TRBV3-2
DNA: TGTGCCAGCAGCCAAGGCCCCCCAGAAGCTTTCTTT
CDR3: CASSQGPPEAFF

size: -
D: TRBD1
J: TRBJ1-2
V: TRBV6-4
DNA: TGTGCCAGCAGTGAAGCCTGGGACAGGGTGAAAGGTAACTATGGCTACACCTTC
CDR3: CASSEAWDRVKGNYGYTF

size: -
D: -
J: TRBJ2-3
V: TRBV4-1
DNA: TGCGCCAGCAGCCAAGGATACAGGGTCCCAGATACGCAGTATTTT
CDR3: CASSQGYRVPDTQYF

size: -
D: -
J: TRBJ2-1
V: TRBV30
DNA: TGTGCCTGGAGTGTGACGGGACTTAGCTCCTACAATGAGCAGTTCTTC
CDR3: CAWSVTGLSSYNEQFF

size: -
D: -
J: TRBJ1-1
V: TRBV9
DNA: TGTGCCAGCAGCGTAGAAAGGGACACTGAAGCTTTCTTT
CDR3: CASSVERDTEAFF

size: -
D: TRBD1
J: TRBJ2-5
V: TRBV7-9
DNA: TGTGCCAGCAGCTTAGGGGACAGGGGGCTACAAGAGACCCAGTACTTC
CDR3: CASSLGDRGLQETQYF

size: once
D: TRBD2
J: TRBJ2-5
V: TRBV24-1
DNA: TGTGCCACCAGCCCTGGGGGAGGGGAGACCCAGTACTTC
CDR3: CATSPGGGETQYF

size: -
D: TRBD1
J: TRBJ2-7
V: TRBV25-1
DNA: TGTGCCAGTTTACAGGGGTACGAGCAGTACTTC
CDR3: CASLQGYEQYF

size: -
D: -
J: TRBJ1-1
V: TRBV10-3
DNA: TGTGCCATCAGGGTCGACAGAAGGAACACTGAAGCTTTCTTT
CDR3: CAIRVDRRNTEAFF

size: -
D: -
J: TRBJ2-7
V: TRBV3-1/TRBV3-2
DNA: TGTGCCAGCAGCCAAGTCCGGTCCTACGAGCAGTACTTC
CDR3: CASSQVRSYEQYF

size: once
D: TRBD1
J: TRBJ2-7
V: TRBV15
DNA: TGTGCCACCAGCAGAATCGGGACAGGCCACCTGCAGTACTTC
CDR3: CATSRIGTGHLQYF

size: -
D: -
J: TRBJ2-3
V: TRBV2
DNA: TGTGCCAGCATTGAGACTTCTTTTGGTACGCAGTATTTT
CDR3: CASIETSFGTQYF

size: few
D: -
J: TRBJ1-2
V: TRBV10-3
DNA: TGTGCCATCAGTGAAAGGTGGACAGAATTGGAGGGCTACACCTTC
CDR3: CAISERWTELEGYTF

size: -
D: -
J: TRBJ2-7
V: TRBV5-1
DNA: TGCGCCAGCAGCTGGAACAGGGCCTACGAGCAGTACTTC
CDR3: CASSWNRAYEQYF

size: -
D: TRBD1
J: TRBJ2-2
V: TRBV28
DNA: TGTGCCAGCAGTTTAATCGGGACAGGGGTACGGAGGGACACCGGGGAGCTGTTTTTT
CDR3: CASSLIGTGVRRDTGELFF

size: -
D: TRBD2
J: TRBJ2-5
V: TRBV4-1
DNA: TGCGCCAGCAGCAAGACTAGCGGGACCACCCAAGAGACCCAGTACTTC
CDR3: CASSKTSGTTQETQYF

size: -
D: TRBD2
J: TRBJ2-5
V: TRBV6-2/TRBV6-3
DNA: TGTGCCAGCAGTTACTCGACGGGGGGGATACAAGAGACCCAGTACTTC
CDR3: CASSYSTGGIQETQYF

size: -
D: TRBD2
J: TRBJ2-2
V: TRBV9
DNA: TGTGCCAGCAGCGTAGAGGTAGCGGGAGTCGGGGAGCTGTTTTTT
CDR3: CASSVEVAGVGELFF

size: once
D: -
J: TRBJ2-7
V: TRBV27
DNA: TGTGCCAGCAGTTATCTGGGGGCCTACGAGCAGTACTTC
CDR3: CASSYLGAYEQYF

size: -
D: TRBD1
J: TRBJ1-2
V: TRBV4-3
DNA: TGCGCCAGCAGCCCCGACCTGTCCGGGACAGGGGGCCCAAGTCATCTTAACTATGGCTACACCTTC
CDR3: CASSPDLSGTGGPSHLNYGYTF

size: -
D: -
J: TRBJ1-1
V: TRBV12-3/TRBV12-4
DNA: TGTGCCAGCACCCAAACTATGGGCACTGAAGCTTTCTTT
CDR3: CASTQTMGTEAFF

size: -
D: TRBD1
J: TRBJ1-4
V: TRBV4-3
DNA: TGCGCCAGCAGCCAAGACAGGGGGACTGAAAAACTGTTTTTT
CDR3: CASSQDRGTEKLFF

size: -
D: -
J: TRBJ1-2
V: TRBV24-1
DNA: TGTGCCACCAGTCCGGACGGCTATGGCTACACCTTC
CDR3: CATSPDGYGYTF

size: -
D: -
J: TRBJ2-3
V: TRBV7-2
DNA: TGTGCCAGCAGCTCCTACACAGATACGCAGTATTTT
CDR3: CASSSYTDTQYF

size: -
D: TRBD2
J: TRBJ2-3
V: TRBV7-3
DNA: TGTGCCAGCAGCTTAACTTGGACTAGCGGGAGTGCAGATACGCAGTATTTT
CDR3: CASSLTWTSGSADTQYF

size: few
D: -
J: TRBJ2-1
V: TRBV7-3
DNA: TGTGCCAGCAGCTTAAGGGCAGGGGATTCTTACAATGAGCAGTTCTTC
CDR3: CASSLRAGDSYNEQFF

size: -
D: TRBD1
J: TRBJ1-4
V: TRBV7-9
DNA: TGTGCCAGCAGCTTAAACCGATACAGGGGAGGAGCGGCTAATGAAAAACTGTTTTTT
CDR3: CASSLNRYRGGAANEKLFF

size: -
D: TRBD2
J: TRBJ2-3
V: TRBV9
DNA: TGTGCCAGCAGCGTAGGTCTAGCGGGGGGGCGCACAGATACGCAGTATTTT
CDR3: CASSVGLAGGRTDTQYF

size: once
D: TRBD2
J: TRBJ2-7
V: TRBV19
DNA: TGTGCCAGTAGTTTGGGACTAGCCGGACCGGGGGAGCAGTACTTC
CDR3: CASSLGLAGPGEQYF

size: -
D: -
J: TRBJ1-1
V: TRBV29-1
DNA: TGCAGCGTAGGAGGCGTTGCCAGGGTCTTCACTGAAGCTTTCTTT
CDR3: CSVGGVARVFTEAFF

size: -
D: TRBD1
J: TRBJ2-5
V: TRBV18
DNA: TGTGCCAGCTCACCCGGACAGGGGGCTAGGGAGACCCAGTACTTC
CDR3: CASSPGQGARETQYF

size: -
D: -
J: TRBJ2-3
V: TRBV7-9
DNA: TGTGCCAGCAGCTTAGAAGGGGGGGGCACAGATACGCAGTATTTT
CDR3: CASSLEGGGTDTQYF

size: -
D: -
J: TRBJ1-3
V: TRBV6-6
DNA: TGTGCCAGCAGCCGCGATAATCCCTCTGGAAACACCATATATTTT
CDR3: CASSRDNPSGNTIYF